The clone carrying this T cell receptor (beta chain) was picked up a small number of times. Trimming took 10 bases from V and 7 from J; bases not matched to a gene: 12. The CDR3 spans 15 residues. Germline lookup yields CDR1 MNHNS and CDR2 SASEGT. Preparing the TCRbeta library involved the use of unique molecular identifiers. MiXCR, run by TCRdb on the PCR reads, gives a single entry per CDR3 protein. The sample has 420,000 or so distinct CDR3 sequences; 11% are singletons. This sample was included in a study of T-cell reconstitution after alpha-beta-depleted transplantation in children. The source material was PBMCs from the stem cell graft donor, sampled from the stem cell graft. The chain carries TRBV6-1 and TRBJ2-2, with 10 bases fitting TRBD2. The sequence was obtained from a human donor who donated a stem cell graft to a child with acute myeloid leukemia. The chain's CDR3 is CATLSGGAYFGELFF. CDR3 DNA: TGTGCCACTCTGAGCGGGGGGGCCTATTTCGGGGAGCTGTTTTTT.